This TCR beta chain was retrieved from a study of cytomegalovirus exposure and HLA in healthy donors. The study's findings and limits: The classifier, whose performance was assessed in both the original and validation cohorts, reportedly diagnosed cytomegalovirus status with high specificity and sensitivity. Follow-up analysis found HLA locus-dependent TCR association rates, highest for DRB1 and lowest for HLA-C.

To note about this clone: The antigen remains undetermined.

Germline assignment: CDR1 SEHNR and CDR2 FQNEAQ (reference sequence). This CDR3 region has 14 residues. The V and J ends lost 4 bases and 5 bases respectively, with 15 bases between them. 60 Vbeta and 13 Jbeta primers were used in PCR. Using immunoSEQ multiplex PCR, the repertoire was profiled, and TCRdb retains in-frame clones only, with some absent. Of 75,000 to 100,000 clones listed, roughly two thirds are singletons. The sequencing input was PBMCs. This sequence originates from a man aged 40-55 years in good health and CMV-seronegative. The chain recombines TRBV7-9 with TRBJ2-7; D might be TRBD2 (6 bases). The CDR3 nucleotides read TGTGCCAGCAGCTACGGGACTCTGCTAGACGAGCAGTACTTC. Protein sequence: CASSYGTLLDEQYF.